The 32 T cell receptor beta chains listed next were all sequenced from one sample in a study of Ad26.COV2.S vaccination and SARS-CoV-2 variants. Data came from immunoSEQ multiplex PCR; TCRdb stores just in-frame clones and leaves some out. The profile shows about 320,000 clones, almost 90% of them singletons. As to treatment: over 15 received Ad26.COV2.S at low or high dose, single or two shots; roughly 5 received placebo; per-sample allocation not given. Sample collection was performed on day 63 after the first vaccine or placebo injection. This material consisted of peripheral blood, taken in a trial of Ad26.COV2.S vaccine versus placebo. The receptors originated from a person between 18 and 59 years old who received the Ad26.COV2.S COVID-19 vaccine or a placebo.

V gene TRBV18 combines with J gene TRBJ1-5; 8 nucleotides agree with TRBD1. CDR3 length: 16 amino acids. Germline CDR1 is KGHSH and CDR2 is LQKENI. With 3 bases clipped from V and 3 bases from J, the junction kept 7 bases outside the gene matches. The CDR3 DNA reads as TGTGCCAGCTCACCCCCGGGACAGGCATTCAATCAGCCCCAGCATTTT. This translates into CASSPPGQAFNQPQHF.

The rearrangement joins TRBV6-4 to TRBJ2-4; D is undetermined. This CDR3 is 13 amino acids long. The germline V and J ends were trimmed by 8 bases and 2 bases, with 10 bases remaining between them. Germline-derived CDR1 and CDR2 are MRHNA and SNTAGT. CDR3 residues: CASRRVPKNIQYF. The CDR3 DNA sequence: TGTGCCAGCCGAAGGGTCCCCAAAAACATTCAGTACTTC.

The V and J genes are TRBV4-3 and TRBJ1-3; D remains unclear. The CDR3 is 15 residues long. The germline V and J ends were trimmed by 4 bases and 3 bases, with 13 bases remaining between them. Germline V gene data show CDR1 as LGHNA and CDR2 as YSLEER. The CDR3 nucleotides are TGCGCCAGCAGCCGTGACCGGACGGATGGAAACACCATATATTTT. Translation gives CASSRDRTDGNTIYF.

The chain is built from TRBV29-1 and TRBJ1-1, with D possibly TRBD1 on 6 matching bases. V lost 0 bases and J 4 bases, leaving 27 bases between the germline ends. Germline values: CDR1 SQVTM, CDR2 ANQGSEA. The CDR3 has 19 amino acids. Here the CDR3 DNA reads TGCAGCGTTGAAGATGGGTGGGGGGGCGATGGCCCTTTGGGCACTGAAGCTTTCTTT. Translating it yields CSVEDGWGGDGPLGTEAFF.

The chain couples TRBV7-3 to TRBJ1-1; D is unclear. The ends were cut back, 0 bases at V and 6 bases at J, with 14 bases in the middle. Germline V gene data show CDR1 as SGHTA and CDR2 as FQGTGA. The CDR3 totals 15 residues. Here the CDR3 reads CASSLTGLGLAEAFF. The CDR3 nucleotides are TGTGCCAGCAGCTTAACGGGTCTGGGGTTGGCTGAAGCTTTCTTT.

This clone is a singleton in its sample. This chain joins TRBV9 and TRBJ1-3; 8 bases match TRBD1. V lost 4 bases to trimming and J lost 8 bases; unmatched junction nucleotides: 8. Germline V gene data show CDR1 as SGDLS and CDR2 as YYNGEE. CDR3 length equals 14 residues. The CDR3 DNA is TGTGCCAGCAGCTACTGGGACAGGCCAGACACCATATATTTT. This sequence encodes CASSYWDRPDTIYF.

This chain joins TRBV3-1 (or the pseudogene TRBV3-2) and TRBJ2-1; the match to TRBD2 covers 8 bases. V gave up 0 bases and J gave up 7 bases; unmatched junction bases: 8. Germline V gene lookup returns CDR1 LGHDT and CDR2 YNNKEL (reference sequence). This CDR3 has 16 residues. The CDR3 is CASSQEDRTSWNEQFF. CDR3 nucleotide sequence: TGTGCCAGCAGCCAAGAGGATAGGACTAGCTGGAATGAGCAGTTCTTC.

The chain recombines TRBV9 with TRBJ2-1; D remains unclear. Germline CDR1 is SGDLS and CDR2 is YYNGEE. V was pared by 2 bases and J by 4 bases, with 13 bases between. This CDR3 has 15 residues. CDR3 DNA: TGTGCCAGCAGCGTGGAGTCCGGCCCTTACAATGAGCAGTTCTTC. Its translation: CASSVESGPYNEQFF.

This CDR3 is CASRGVVEEQGPENYGYTF. The DNA of the CDR3 is TGTGCCAGTCGCGGGGTCGTGGAAGAACAGGGGCCGGAAAACTATGGCTACACCTTC. The chain recombines TRBV19 with TRBJ1-2, with TRBD1 matching 7 bases. This CDR3 has 19 amino acids. Germline CDR1 reads LNHDA; CDR2 reads SQIVND (reference sequence). V trimming: 8 bases; J trimming: 2 bases; junction bases outside the gene matches: 23. Using reference TRBV19 and TRBJ1-2 for the parts outside the CDR3, the full variable domain is DGGITQSPKYLFRKEGQNVTLSCEQNLNHDAMYWYRQDPGQGLRLIYYSQIVNDFQKGDIAEGYSVSREKKESFPLTVTSAQKNPTAFYLCASRGVVEEQGPENYGYTFGSGTRLTVV.

This clone was seen once. The rearrangement joins TRBV5-1 to TRBJ2-4; D unresolved. Germline CDR1 SGHRS, CDR2 YFSETQ. The CDR3 runs 14 residues. The germline V and J ends were trimmed by 6 bases and 7 bases, with 17 bases remaining between them. The CDR3 coding sequence is TGCGCCAGCACCAAGGCAGACGACCCTAACATTCAGTACTTC. It specifies CASTKADDPNIQYF.

The rearrangement joins TRBV4-3 to TRBJ1-1; D unresolved. This CDR3 has 15 residues. Germline V gene sequence: CDR1 LGHNA, CDR2 YSLEER. Trimming cost V 4 bases and J 1 base, with 13 bases left between them. The CDR3 region is CASSPAVRTNTEAFF. CDR3 DNA: TGCGCCAGCAGCCCCGCGGTGAGGACGAACACTGAAGCTTTCTTT.

The CDR3 coding sequence is TGTGCCAGCAGCCACCCCGGCTGGGCGTATGAGCAGTTCTTC. Its translation: CASSHPGWAYEQFF. The J gene is TRBJ2-1, the V gene TRBV7-2; D gene unclear. Germline lookup yields CDR1 SGHTA and CDR2 FQGNSA. The germline V and J ends were trimmed by 5 bases and 8 bases, with 16 bases remaining between them. This CDR3 region has 14 residues.

The chain couples TRBV4-3 to TRBJ1-2; D is ambiguous. Germline assignment: CDR1 LGHNA and CDR2 YSLEER. V dropped 0 bases and J dropped 2 bases, with 7 bases sitting between them. The CDR3 loop spans 14 amino acids. The CDR3 DNA reads as TGCGCCAGCAGCCAAGACCGGTGGAACTATGGCTACACCTTC. It yields the protein CASSQDRWNYGYTF.

V gene TRBV4-1 combines with J gene TRBJ1-5; D remains unclear. CDR3 length equals 15 residues. The V end was cut by 0 bases, the J end by 1 base, with 7 bases between. The germline V gene encodes CDR1 MGHRA and CDR2 YSYEKL. The CDR3 DNA sequence: TGCGCCAGCAGCCAAGATATGGGCAGCAATCAGCCCCAGCATTTT. Its translation: CASSQDMGSNQPQHF.

This chain joins TRBV6-5 and TRBJ1-3; D is undetermined. The germline gives CDR1 MNHEY, CDR2 SVGAGI. The CDR3 loop spans 14 amino acids. The germline V and J ends were trimmed by 8 bases and 0 bases, with 11 bases remaining between them. The CDR3 protein is CASYRRASGNTIYF. CDR3 DNA: TGTGCCAGCTACCGACGGGCCTCTGGAAACACCATATATTTT.

CDR3 nucleotide sequence: TGCGCCAGCAGCTACACCGGGACCGAACTCACCTACGAGCAGTACTTC. It translates to CASSYTGTELTYEQYF. The chain uses TRBV5-1 and TRBJ2-7, with D perhaps TRBD1 or TRBD2 (5 bases each). The V gene lost 3 bases and the J gene lost 2 bases, with 18 bases spanning the gap. The CDR3 covers 16 residues. Germline V lookup: CDR1 SGHRS, CDR2 YFSETQ. Variable domain in full (rest from reference TRBV5-1 and TRBJ2-7): KAGVTQTPRYLIKTRGQQVTLSCSPISGHRSVSWYQQTPGQGLQFLFEYFSETQRNKGNFPGRFSGRQFSNSRSEMNVSTLELGDSALYLCASSYTGTELTYEQYFGPGTRLTVT.

V and J are TRBV3-1 (or the pseudogene TRBV3-2) and TRBJ2-5, with D uncertain. Germline V lookup: CDR1 LGHDT, CDR2 YNNKEL (reference sequence). This CDR3 has 16 amino acids. Deletions cut 1 base from V and 2 bases from J, with 14 bases between. The CDR3 region has the DNA TGTGCCAGCAGCCAAGGGAAGCGATTGGGGCAAGAGACCCAGTACTTC. Translated: CASSQGKRLGQETQYF.

The chain has TRBV30 and TRBJ1-3; D possibly corresponds to TRBD1 (5 bases). Germline V gene sequence: CDR1 GTSNPN, CDR2 SVGIG (reference sequence). V lost 3 bases to trimming and J lost 1 base, with 19 bases between them. The CDR3 has 17 amino acids. The CDR3 DNA is TGTGCCTGGAGGAATAGACAGCGTTCCACTTCTGGAAACACCATATATTTT. This codes for CAWRNRQRSTSGNTIYF. The entire variable domain, with the rest obtained from reference TRBV30 and TRBJ1-3, is as follows: SQTIHQWPATLVQPVGSPLSLECTVEGTSNPNLYWYRQAAGRGLQLLFYSVGIGQISSEVPQNLSASRPQDRQFILSSKKLLLSDSGFYLCAWRNRQRSTSGNTIYFGEGSWLTVV.

The chain links TRBV4-3 to TRBJ2-5; D may correspond to TRBD1 or TRBD2 (5 bases each). Germline loops: CDR1 LGHNA, CDR2 YSLEER. The CDR3 loop spans 13 amino acids. The V and J ends lost 0 bases and 5 bases respectively, with 7 bases between them. The chain's CDR3 is CASSQEWGETQYF. CDR3 sequence (DNA): TGCGCCAGCAGCCAAGAATGGGGGGAGACCCAGTACTTC.

V usage is TRBV7-3 and J usage is TRBJ2-2, with D perhaps TRBD2 (5 bases). Between the trimmed V and J ends, which lost 4 bases and 2 bases, there was a span of 8 bases. Per the germline V gene, CDR1 is SGHTA and CDR2 is FQGTGA. The CDR3 contains 14 residues. CDR3 sequence: CASSSRGNTGELFF. CDR3 coding DNA: TGTGCCAGCAGCTCCCGGGGAAACACCGGGGAGCTGTTTTTT.

The gene calls are TRBV18 and TRBJ1-2; 8 nucleotides match TRBD1. The CDR3 sequence is 17 residues long. The germline gives CDR1 KGHSH, CDR2 LQKENI. V lost 3 bases to trimming and J lost 4 bases; unmatched junction nucleotides: 13. CDR3 loop: CASSPSNTGGRTYGYTF. The CDR3 DNA reads as TGTGCCAGCTCACCCTCTAATACAGGGGGAAGAACCTATGGCTACACCTTC.

This clone was seen a single time. This chain joins TRBV16 and TRBJ2-1, with D tentatively TRBD1 (5 bases). Trimming shortened V by 1 base and J by 8 bases, and 12 bases separated the two germline ends. Germline CDR1 reads KGHSY; CDR2 reads FQNENV. CDR3 length: 14 amino acids. Here the CDR3 DNA reads TGTGCCAGCAGCCAATACCAGGGTCTAGATGAGCAGTTCTTC. This sequence encodes CASSQYQGLDEQFF.

The rearrangement uses TRBV9 and TRBJ1-2; D call uncertain. Trimming took 4 bases from V and 7 from J, leaving 8 bases between them. CDR3 length equals 11 residues. The germline CDR1 and CDR2 sequences are SGDLS and YYNGEE. CDR3 loop: CASSSPVGYTF. CDR3 nucleotides: TGTGCCAGCAGCTCCCCGGTTGGCTACACCTTC.

The gene calls are TRBV4-3 and TRBJ2-7; the D is unclear. The length of the CDR3 is 15 residues. Germline lookup yields CDR1 LGHNA and CDR2 YSLEER. Deletions cut 1 base from V and 2 bases from J, with 12 bases between. CDR3 residues: CASSQGISPAYEQYV. The CDR3 DNA sequence: TGCGCCAGCAGCCAAGGCATTTCGCCCGCCTACGAGCAGTACGTC.

The chain combines TRBV6-7 with TRBJ1-4; TRBD1 matches at 7 bases. TRBV6-7 is classed as an ORF, of uncertain function. The CDR3 covers 15 residues. With 7 bases clipped from V and 3 bases from J, the junction kept 8 bases outside the gene matches. The CDR3 DNA follows: TGTGCCAGCATCCTGAAGGGGGCCCCTAATGAAAAACTGTTTTTT. It translates to CASILKGAPNEKLFF.

Here the CDR3 reads CASTPPGSYGYTF. The DNA of the CDR3 is TGTGCCAGTACTCCCCCAGGGTCCTATGGCTACACCTTC. The chain has TRBV19 and TRBJ1-2; tentatively, D is TRBD1 (5 bases). Trimming pared 7 bases from V and 4 bases from J, leaving 13 bases between. The V gene's germline CDR1 is LNHDA and CDR2 SQIVND (reference sequence). The CDR3 length is 13 residues.

The chain is built from TRBV2 and TRBJ1-4; D unclear. The CDR3 covers 15 residues. Germline V gene lookup returns CDR1 SNHLY and CDR2 FYNNEI. Trimming removed 4 bases from V and 0 bases from J, with 9 bases in between. For the CDR3, the DNA is TGTGCCAGCAGTGGCCGCGAAGCAACTAATGAAAAACTGTTTTTT. Its protein product is CASSGREATNEKLFF.

V is TRBV4-2 and J is TRBJ2-5; 10 nucleotides agree with TRBD2. V dropped 0 bases and J dropped 1; count of bases not matched to a gene: 11. The CDR3 is made up of 19 amino acids. Germline V CDR1 and CDR2: LGHNA, YNFKEQ. The CDR3 nucleotides are TGTGCCAGCAGCCAAGATCGATGGCTAGCGGGAGAGTCCCAAGAGACCCAGTACTTC. Translating it yields CASSQDRWLAGESQETQYF.

The genes are TRBV4-3 and TRBJ1-4, with D hard to call. In germline, CDR1 is LGHNA, CDR2 YSLEER. CDR3 length: 14 amino acids. Trimming removed 0 bases at V and 4 bases at J, with 6 bases between. In DNA form, the CDR3 reads TGCGCCAGCAGCCAAGATTCGGGTAATGAAAAACTGTTTTTT. Protein: CASSQDSGNEKLFF.

The rearrangement uses TRBV27 and TRBJ1-1; D remains ambiguous. V dropped 2 bases and J dropped 3 bases, with 7 bases sitting between them. The CDR3 covers 13 residues. The V gene's germline CDR1 is MNHEY and CDR2 SMNVEV (reference sequence). Here the CDR3 reads CASSLVGYTEAFF. In nucleotides, the CDR3 is TGTGCCAGCAGTTTAGTGGGGTACACTGAAGCTTTCTTT.

This clone was observed once. The chain has TRBV7-9 and TRBJ1-2; D ambiguous. CDR1 and CDR2 from the germline V gene are SEHNR and FQNEAQ (reference sequence). The CDR3 has 13 amino acids. Trimming removed 6 bases at V and 4 bases at J, with 12 bases between. The CDR3 here is CASSPATSYGYTF. The CDR3 DNA reads TGTGCCAGCAGTCCCGCCACCTCCTATGGCTACACCTTC.

The rearrangement uses TRBV3-1 (or the pseudogene TRBV3-2) and TRBJ1-2; D ambiguous. CDR3 length: 16 residues. Germline CDR1 reads LGHDT; CDR2 reads YNNKEL (reference sequence). The V and J ends lost 0 bases and 4 bases respectively, with 15 bases between them. The CDR3 sequence: CASSQDSDPAVYGYTF. The CDR3 DNA reads TGTGCCAGCAGCCAAGATTCAGATCCGGCCGTCTATGGCTACACCTTC.